This is a list of T cell receptor beta chains from one sample in a study of CD8 T cells in ankylosing spondylitis. TCRdb re-called the 5' RACE reads through MiXCR, storing one row per CDR3 protein. The sample includes 200,000 to 300,000 distinct CDR3 sequences, over 9.5% seen only once; the top ten take about 2.5%. Sequences were obtained from blood, either unsorted or a sorted T cell fraction (not recorded which). Receptors were obtained from a male donor with ankylosing spondylitis or in good health (not recorded which). The conserved cysteine and the conserved F or W are not part of the CDR3 here.

v_call cdr3_aa
TRBV5-1 ASSPHTPAGETQY
TRBV29-1 SVGQGALNTEAF
TRBV19 ASSISWTDNEQF
TRBV5-1 ASSGPDGDTQY
TRBV2 ASSGTGQIYGYT
TRBV9 ASSDSANTGELF
TRBV7-9 ASSLVMTGLREQF
TRBV30 AWSGAGGVSSELF
TRBV7-2 ASSPQVDELAT
TRBV30 AWSPGEGPQH
TRBV20-1 SARDKGGGGRLKEQF
TRBV12-3/TRBV12-4 ASSLHSVGNYGYT
TRBV5-1 ASSLEAGVSDTQY
TRBV5-6 ASSFGGLAGITGELF
TRBV19 ASSILKGQGRDEQF
TRBV12-3/TRBV12-4 ASSFRLAGLHNEQF
TRBV4-2 ASSQEPIRGSHSNQPQH
TRBV14 ASSQPGRQPTDTQY
TRBV25-1 ASGSSGSALVAQY
TRBV20-1 SARAGTSINEQF
TRBV3-1 ASSPLGYGETQY
TRBV28 ASATPGGSGTDTQY
TRBV3-1 ASSQGHKTGEQY
TRBV20-1 SARLGQGMYSPLH
TRBV30 AWSPITGVQY
TRBV12-3/TRBV12-4 ASSLDGTGYVGYT
TRBV7-2 ASSLVLTGGYNEQF
TRBV18 ASSPGPLVLSGANVLT
TRBV12-3/TRBV12-4 ACSLGVDRAGPNEKLF
TRBV6-1 ATQNSFSGANVLT
TRBV20-1 SAPSAMNTEAF
TRBV5-1 ASSLPGLQITF
TRBV14 ASSQGTAYQETQY
TRBV29-1 SVNRIDRGSPSTEAF
TRBV7-2 ASSLNIRQGRNTEAF
TRBV15 ATSSTALRPYNEQF
TRBV14 ASSIVAGFPYEQY
TRBV12-3/TRBV12-4 ASSLTADQPQH
TRBV12-3/TRBV12-4 ASSPGTGRSNQPQH
TRBV20-1 SAPSGGGEQY
TRBV12-3/TRBV12-4 ASRGPNYGYT
TRBV4-1 ASSHRTYGYT
TRBV7-9 ASSRGGAMNTEAF
TRBV20-1 SAPGTANTDTQY
TRBV4-2 ASSQLSGTRNEQF
TRBV4-2 ASSQENQPYHEQY
TRBV9 ASSDTGAISGNTIY
TRBV19 ASSYRGWGNQPQH
TRBV16 ASSHGQGSLNQPQH
TRBV7-9 ASSVNLILDEQF
TRBV11-1 ASSVAGSDQETQY